The rows below give T cell receptor beta chains drawn from one sample of a study of identical twins. TCRdb independently ran MiXCR on the 5' RACE reads; one entry per CDR3 protein. In the table there are 1.5 million to 2 million distinct CDR3 sequences, around a third of which are singletons. The sequencing sample was made of cord blood. Receptors were obtained from a newborn girl in good health. The CDR3 runs from the conserved cysteine through the conserved F or W. A D gene is named only where the DNA matches it firmly. A row's size may be missing; if present it is once, few, many or a size class.

>TRBV5-7|NA|TRBJ2-1|NA
TGTGCCAGCAGCGTAAGGACAAACTCCTACAATGAGCAGTTCTTC
CASSVRTNSYNEQFF
>TRBV2|many|TRBJ2-7|TRBD1
TGTGCCAGTATTCGGACAGGCTACGAGCAGTACTTC
CASIRTGYEQYF
>TRBV5-1|NA|TRBJ1-1|TRBD1
TGCGCCAGCAGCCCCTTTCCCGAGAGGGGGCGATCGGACACTGAAGCTTTCTTT
CASSPFPERGRSDTEAFF
>TRBV4-1|many|TRBJ1-4|NA
TGCGCCAGCAGCCAAACGGTTAATGAAAAACTGTTTTTT
CASSQTVNEKLFF
>TRBV3-1|few|TRBJ1-2|NA
TGTGCCAGCAGCATTGAGGCTGCCTATGGCTACACCTTC
CASSIEAAYGYTF
>TRBV5-6|few|TRBJ2-3|NA
TGTGCCAGCAGCTTTGGTTTTCCTACGCAGTATTTT
CASSFGFPTQYF
>TRBV12-3/TRBV12-4|NA|TRBJ1-5|NA
TGTGCCAGCAGTCCAGCCGCTGGGGCTCATCAGCCCCAGCATTTT
CASSPAAGAHQPQHF
>TRBV6-6|many|TRBJ2-1|NA
TGTGCCAGCAGTTACTCTTCAAACGATGAGCAGTTCTTC
CASSYSSNDEQFF
>TRBV3-1|NA|TRBJ1-5|NA
TGTGCCAGCAGCCAAGATTGGAAGACTGGCCAGCCCCAGCATTTT
CASSQDWKTGQPQHF
>TRBV5-1|few|TRBJ2-4|NA
TGCGCCAGCAGCTTGCTGGGGGGCCAAAACATTCAGTACTTC
CASSLLGGQNIQYF
>TRBV20-1|NA|TRBJ2-1|NA
TGCAGTGCTAAGGGCGAGGTCGAGCAGTTCTTC
CSAKGEVEQFF
>TRBV10-3|few|TRBJ2-3|NA
TGTGCCATCAGAGGGGGGGCTGGTCCCTTTCCGGCAGATACGCAGTATTTT
CAIRGGAGPFPADTQYF
>TRBV10-3|NA|TRBJ1-1|TRBD1
TGTGCCATCATGGGGACAGGGGCGACTGAAGCTTTCTTT
CAIMGTGATEAFF
>TRBV28|NA|TRBJ1-2|NA
TGTGCCAGCAGTTTAAGGGGCAGGCATGGCTACACCTTC
CASSLRGRHGYTF
>TRBV24-1|NA|TRBJ2-5|NA
TGTGCCACCAGTGATTTTACTAGCTACAATGAGCAGTACTTC
CATSDFTSYNEQYF
>TRBV12-3/TRBV12-4|NA|TRBJ2-1|TRBD1
TGTGCCAGCAGTCCACAGGGGGCCGGTGAGCAGTTCTTC
CASSPQGAGEQFF
>TRBV6-5|NA|TRBJ1-3|TRBD1
TGTGCCAGCAGTTACCTGGACAGGAGCTCTGGAAACACCATATATTTT
CASSYLDRSSGNTIYF
>TRBV20-1|NA|TRBJ2-5|NA
TGCAGTGCTCGGAGAGACAAGAGCAATGAGCAGTACTTC
CSARRDKSNEQYF
>TRBV6-5|few|TRBJ2-7|NA
TGTGCCAGCAGTTACGTCCCCACCTACGAGCAGTACTTC
CASSYVPTYEQYF
>TRBV4-1|NA|TRBJ2-1|TRBD2
TGCGCCAGCAGCCAAAGGGGACTAGCGGGAGGGCCGAATGAGCAGTTCTTC
CASSQRGLAGGPNEQFF